What follows are 4 T cell receptor beta chains derived from one specimen sequenced in a study of Graves' ophthalmopathy and Graves' hyperthyroidism. As the template, RNA transcripts were used to amplify TCR beta CDR3 regions. Scientists carried out first-round RT-PCR using HTBI primers and then a second-round multiplex PCR. One entry per CDR3 protein, called by TCRdb with MiXCR from the multiplex PCR reads. Seen here are 650,000 to 900,000 distinct CDR3 sequences, approximately 40% observed once, and the top ten hold 44%. Sample: peripheral blood. Receptors were obtained from an adult man with Graves' ophthalmopathy.

The table lists this clonotype with a few counts. The J gene is TRBJ1-1, the V gene TRBV20-1; D unresolved. Per germline, CDR1 DFQATT and CDR2 SNEGSKA (reference sequence). The CDR3 runs 12 residues. V lost 0 bases, J lost 13 bases, and 15 bases lay in between. This CDR3 reads CSARDNVAPLFF. The CDR3 DNA follows: TGCAGTGCTAGAGACAACGTGGCACCGCTTTTCTTT.

In its sample, this clonotype was seen many times. The chain links TRBV12-3 or TRBV12-4 to TRBJ1-2, with TRBD1 as a possible D gene (5 bases). Between the trimmed V and J ends, which lost 2 bases and 4 bases, there was a span of 8 bases. The length of the CDR3 is 13 residues. The CDR3 region has the DNA TGTGCCAGCAGTTTACAGGGAGGCTATGGCTACACCTTC. Translation gives CASSLQGGYGYTF.

This clonotype appeared many times. V is TRBV19 and J is TRBJ1-4; tentative D call: TRBD1 (6 bases). CDR1 and CDR2 (germline): LNHDA, SQIVND (reference sequence). This CDR3 comprises 13 residues. The V end lost 7 bases, the J end lost 6 bases, and 12 bases lay between the germline ends. CDR3 in amino acids: CASKSGQDEKLFF. The DNA of the CDR3 is TGTGCCAGTAAATCGGGACAAGATGAAAAACTGTTTTTT. The full variable domain, its missing parts supplied by reference TRBV19 and TRBJ1-4, is DGGITQSPKYLFRKEGQNVTLSCEQNLNHDAMYWYRQDPGQGLRLIYYSQIVNDFQKGDIAEGYSVSREKKESFPLTVTSAQKNPTAFYLCASKSGQDEKLFFGSGTQLSVL.

This clonotype has ten or more counts. The chain joins TRBV29-1 to TRBJ2-7; TRBD1 aligns across 12 bases. CDR1 and CDR2 from the germline V gene are SQVTM and ANQGSEA. This CDR3 spans 12 amino acids. Losses at the gene ends were 7 bases for V and 7 bases for J; bases not matched to a gene: 5. In nucleotides, the CDR3 is TGCAGCGCAGGGGACAGGGGGCTGGAGCAGTACTTC. Amino acids: CSAGDRGLEQYF.